What follows are 28 T cell receptor beta chains derived from one specimen sequenced in a study of control samples from healthy donors and cancer patients (dated by TCRdb to about 2020). To prepare the library, the immunoSEQ multiplex PCR assay was applied. TCRdb stores this immuneACCESS table with in-frame sequences only. Part of the clones is absent; in the studies checked, under half of the shortfall reflects unresolved V genes, and no reason is known for the rest. The sample contains tens of thousands of clones, over 75% of them found a single time. Of the sample, 7.2% is held by the ten largest clones. Sequenced: blood. Receptor source: a man in his fifties or sixties in good health.

The J gene is TRBJ2-3, the V gene TRBV12-3 or TRBV12-4; weak D call: TRBD2 (6 bases). V was cut by 3 bases and J by 4 bases, with 8 bases left in between. The CDR3 contains 13 residues. The CDR3 is CASSLGLADTQYF. The CDR3 DNA sequence: TGTGCCAGCAGTTTGGGACTGGCAGATACGCAGTATTTT.

The chain carries TRBV7-3 and TRBJ2-5; D not resolved. The CDR3 totals 13 residues. Germline assignment: CDR1 SGHTA and CDR2 FQGTGA. V was cut by 1 base and J by 5 bases, with 8 bases left in between. The CDR3, as DNA: TGTGCCAGCAGCTTAATCCTCAGGGAGACCCAGTACTTC. It yields the protein CASSLILRETQYF.

CDR3 region: CASSSDPHSSYNEQFF. The CDR3 DNA sequence: TGTGCCAGCAGCTCAGATCCTCACTCCTCCTACAATGAGCAGTTCTTC. V is TRBV11-2 and J is TRBJ2-1; no definite D call. The CDR3 length is 16 residues. The V gene lost 4 bases and the J gene lost 0 bases, with 13 bases spanning the gap. Germline-derived CDR1 and CDR2 are SGHAT and FQNNGV.

The V gene is TRBV11-2, the J gene TRBJ2-5, with D maybe TRBD2 (5 bases). V lost 0 bases, J lost 7 bases, and 15 bases lay in between. The CDR3 extends over 15 amino acids. Germline V CDR1 and CDR2: SGHAT, FQNNGV. This CDR3 reads CASSLDAGDRGTQYF. The CDR3 DNA reads TGTGCCAGCAGCTTAGATGCTGGGGATCGGGGGACCCAGTACTTC.

The chain joins TRBV18 to TRBJ2-7; the D gene is possibly TRBD1 (6 bases). V was trimmed by 4 bases and J by 2 bases, leaving 21 bases between them. The CDR3 extends over 17 amino acids. Germline lookup yields CDR1 KGHSH and CDR2 LQKENI. This CDR3 is CASSQGMDRRLTYEQYF. For the CDR3, the DNA is TGTGCCAGCTCACAGGGGATGGACAGAAGGTTAACCTACGAGCAGTACTTC.

The chain joins TRBV12-3 or TRBV12-4 to TRBJ2-3, with 7 bases identical to TRBD1. CDR3 size: 12 residues. V dropped 6 bases and J dropped 6; count of bases not matched to a gene: 3. CDR3 nucleotide sequence: TGTGCCAGCAGCCCCAGGGGGGATACGCAGTATTTT. Translated: CASSPRGDTQYF.

The chain combines TRBV7-3 with TRBJ2-7; D call uncertain. Trimming took 2 bases from V and 6 from J, leaving 11 bases between them. Germline assignment: CDR1 SGHTA and CDR2 FQGTGA. This CDR3 has 13 amino acids. The CDR3 loop is CASSLGPTSEQYF. As DNA, the CDR3 is TGTGCCAGCAGCTTAGGGCCCACCTCCGAGCAGTACTTC.

This clone appeared once. The chain couples TRBV3-1 (or the pseudogene TRBV3-2) to TRBJ2-7; D unclear. Deletions cut 2 bases from V and 3 bases from J, with 11 bases between. The CDR3 covers 14 residues. CDR1 and CDR2 (germline): LGHDT, YNNKEL (reference sequence). CDR3 nucleotides: TGTGCCAGCAGCCAATCAGGCCCATACTACGAGCAGTACTTC. It yields the protein CASSQSGPYYEQYF.

The rearrangement uses TRBV29-1 and TRBJ2-7; 7 positions match TRBD1. Germline values: CDR1 SQVTM, CDR2 ANQGSEA. This CDR3 has 14 residues. Losses at the gene ends were 4 bases for V and 2 bases for J; bases not matched to a gene: 8. This chain's CDR3 is CSVGLDRAPYEQYF. The CDR3 DNA sequence: TGCAGCGTTGGGCTCGACAGGGCCCCCTACGAGCAGTACTTC.

The gene calls are TRBV6-2 or TRBV6-3 and TRBJ2-3; weak D call: TRBD2 (5 bases). V was trimmed by 2 bases and J by 6 bases, leaving 15 bases between them. CDR1 is MNHEY and CDR2 is SVGEGT in the germline V gene. The CDR3 spans 15 residues. The CDR3 sequence is CASSYRWLASDTQYF. The CDR3 DNA reads as TGTGCCAGCAGTTACCGTTGGCTAGCCTCCGATACGCAGTATTTT.

The chain recombines TRBV4-1 with TRBJ2-5; D might be TRBD1 (6 bases). Trimming took 1 base from V and 5 from J, leaving 11 bases between them. Germline values: CDR1 MGHRA, CDR2 YSYEKL. This CDR3 region has 14 residues. The CDR3 here is CASSQGQGLETQYF. In DNA form, the CDR3 reads TGCGCCAGCAGCCAAGGGCAGGGGCTGGAGACCCAGTACTTC.

The chain combines TRBV6-6 with TRBJ1-1; D is possibly TRBD1 (5 bases). Trimming pared 4 bases from V and 4 bases from J, leaving 13 bases between. The CDR3 has 14 residues. Germline V gene lookup returns CDR1 MNHNY and CDR2 SVGAGI (reference sequence). CDR3 amino acids: CASSSATGATEAFF. CDR3 bases: TGTGCCAGCAGTTCCGCCACCGGGGCCACTGAAGCTTTCTTT.

This sequence joins TRBV7-9 and TRBJ1-4, with D possibly being TRBD1 (5 bases). CDR3 length: 18 amino acids. Germline V gives CDR1 SEHNR, CDR2 FQNEAQ (reference sequence). Trimming removed 0 bases at V and 7 bases at J, with 21 bases between. CDR3 DNA sequence: TGTGCCAGCAGCTTAGCGTCCGTCGAGTCGCTCGGGGGTGAAAAACTGTTTTTT. Translation: CASSLASVESLGGEKLFF. Full variable domain (rest looked up from reference TRBV7-9 and TRBJ1-4): DTGVSQNPRHKITKRGQNVTFRCDPISEHNRLYWYRQTLGQGPEFLTYFQNEAQLEKSRLLSDRFSAERPKGSFSTLEIQRTEQGDSAMYLCASSLASVESLGGEKLFFGSGTQLSVL.

The chain is built from TRBV4-3 and TRBJ2-7; no definite D call. The CDR3 is 15 amino acids. V was trimmed by 0 bases and J by 0 bases, leaving 9 bases between them. Looked up from germline, CDR1 is LGHNA and CDR2 is YSLEER. The CDR3 DNA is TGCGCCAGCAGCCAAGATTCGGGCTTCTCCTACGAGCAGTACTTC. As protein: CASSQDSGFSYEQYF.

The gene calls are TRBV15 and TRBJ2-7; a weak D match, TRBD2 (6 bases). This CDR3 is 14 amino acids long. V was trimmed by 5 bases and J by 4 bases, leaving 15 bases between them. Germline-derived CDR1 and CDR2 are LNHNV and YYDKDF (reference sequence). CDR3 residues: CATSPILGGYEQYF. The CDR3 bases are TGTGCCACCAGCCCAATTTTGGGGGGTTACGAGCAGTACTTC.

CDR3 sequence reads: CASSLLGDPPLHF. Here the CDR3 DNA reads TGTGCCAGCAGTTTATTGGGGGATCCACCCCTCCACTTT. This chain uses TRBV27 with TRBJ1-6; weak D call: TRBD1 (5 bases). Germline values: CDR1 MNHEY, CDR2 SMNVEV (reference sequence). V lost 1 base and J 11 bases, leaving 9 bases between the germline ends. The CDR3 is made up of 13 amino acids.

This clone was picked up one time. The rearrangement links TRBV6-5 to TRBJ1-1; D is unclear. CDR3 size: 14 residues. V lost 2 bases to trimming and J lost 0 bases, with 7 bases between them. Germline V gene data show CDR1 as MNHEY and CDR2 as SVGAGI. CDR3 nucleotide sequence: TGTGCCAGCAGTTACAGGAGCATGAACACTGAAGCTTTCTTT. Its protein is CASSYRSMNTEAFF.

The chain couples TRBV7-8 to TRBJ1-2; TRBD1 aligns across 8 bases. Unmatched junction bases numbered 7, after V lost 3 bases and J lost 7 bases. Germline V gene sequence: CDR1 SGHVS, CDR2 FQNEAQ. There are 14 residues in the CDR3. CDR3 loop: CASSFSRGQAGYTF. The CDR3 nucleotides are TGTGCCAGCAGCTTCTCCAGGGGGCAGGCTGGCTACACCTTC.

V gene TRBV6-2 or TRBV6-3 combines with J gene TRBJ2-4, with D possibly being TRBD1 or TRBD2 (5 bases each). The CDR3 loop spans 17 amino acids. Germline V lookup: CDR1 MNHEY, CDR2 SVGEGT. V shed 6 bases and J shed 7 bases, with 25 bases lying between them. CDR3: CASSRERGPVESNIQYF. The CDR3 bases are TGTGCCAGCAGCAGAGAGAGGGGCCCGGTAGAGTCGAACATTCAGTACTTC.

The rearrangement joins TRBV6-1 to TRBJ1-4, with 8 nucleotides matching TRBD1. Germline CDR1 MNHNS, CDR2 SASEGT. Germline trimming cut 9 bases from V and 2 bases from J; bases unmatched to any gene: 5. This CDR3 comprises 14 residues. CDR3 protein: CASRTGQTNEKLFF. CDR3 coding DNA: TGTGCCAGTAGGACAGGGCAGACTAATGAAAAACTGTTTTTT.

The rearrangement joins TRBV5-1 to TRBJ2-3; D is undetermined. V was cut by 6 bases and J by 6 bases, with 14 bases left in between. CDR3 size: 13 residues. Germline values: CDR1 SGHRS, CDR2 YFSETQ. The CDR3 nucleotides are TGCGCCAGCACATATTCCCCGGGCGATACGCAGTATTTT. It translates to CASTYSPGDTQYF.

The chain joins TRBV3-1 (or the pseudogene TRBV3-2) to TRBJ1-2, with 7 bases lining up with TRBD1. V lost 2 bases, J lost 3 bases, and 3 bases stayed unmatched. Looked up from germline, CDR1 is LGHDT and CDR2 is YNNKEL (reference sequence). The CDR3 is made up of 14 amino acids. CDR3 sequence: CASSQLTGDYGYTF. The CDR3 DNA reads TGTGCCAGCAGCCAACTTACAGGGGACTATGGCTACACCTTC.

The chain employs TRBV7-2 and TRBJ2-5; the D gene is possibly TRBD2 (7 bases). The CDR3 runs to 15 residues. Germline CDR1 is SGHTA and CDR2 is FQGNSA. V was cut by 1 base and J by 5 bases, with 14 bases left in between. CDR3 coding DNA: TGTGCCAGCAGCTTAGTGCGGGGGAGGGGGGAGACCCAGTACTTC. Translating gives CASSLVRGRGETQYF.

This clone turned up a few times. The rearrangement uses TRBV19 and TRBJ2-7, with 8 bases identical to TRBD1. V trimming: 5 bases; J trimming: 1 base; junction bases outside the gene matches: 10. The CDR3 is 16 amino acids. In germline, CDR1 is LNHDA, CDR2 SQIVND (reference sequence). CDR3 sequence reads: CASSAQTGTGSYEQYF. As DNA, the CDR3 is TGTGCCAGTAGTGCTCAAACCGGGACAGGATCCTACGAGCAGTACTTC.

CDR3 DNA: TGTGCCAGCAGCTTTTGGACAGGCCCTTACGAGCAGTACTTC. Translating it yields CASSFWTGPYEQYF. The rearrangement joins TRBV5-5 to TRBJ2-7, with 7 positions matching TRBD1. This CDR3 region has 14 residues. Germline V CDR1 and CDR2: SGHKS, YYEKEE (reference sequence). Trimming removed 2 bases from V and 4 bases from J; junction bases left unmatched: 6. Supplemented by reference TRBV5-5 and TRBJ2-7, the full variable domain reads DAGVTQSPTHLIKTRGQQVTLRCSPISGHKSVSWYQQVLGQGPQFIFQYYEKEERGRGNFPDRFSARQFPNYSSELNVNALLLGDSALYLCASSFWTGPYEQYFGPGTRLTVT.

The gene calls are TRBV9 and TRBJ2-1; D might be TRBD1 or TRBD2, each matching 5 bases. This CDR3 contains 16 residues. V lost 0 bases to trimming and J lost 2 bases, with 12 bases between them. Germline V gene sequence: CDR1 SGDLS, CDR2 YYNGEE. CDR3 DNA: TGTGCCAGCAGCGTAGAGAGGGGTTCTACCTACAATGAGCAGTTCTTC. Translating it yields CASSVERGSTYNEQFF. The full variable domain, in which reference TRBV9 and TRBJ2-1 provide the parts outside the CDR3, is DSGVTQTPKHLITATGQRVTLRCSPRSGDLSVYWYQQSLDQGLQFLIQYYNGEERAKGNILERFSAQQFPDLHSELNLSSLELGDSALYFCASSVERGSTYNEQFFGPGTRLTVL.

The chain uses TRBV29-1 and TRBJ1-3, with D unresolved. This CDR3 has 15 amino acids. Deletions cut 0 bases from V and 2 bases from J, with 11 bases between. Germline assignment: CDR1 SQVTM and CDR2 ANQGSEA. The CDR3 loop is CSVEDLALAGNTIYF. In DNA form, the CDR3 reads TGCAGCGTTGAAGATCTTGCCTTAGCTGGAAACACCATATATTTT.

This chain joins TRBV5-1 and TRBJ2-1; 7 bases line up with TRBD1. The CDR3 runs to 15 residues. V gave up 7 bases and J gave up 8 bases; unmatched junction bases: 15. Looked up from germline, CDR1 is SGHRS and CDR2 is YFSETQ. CDR3 nucleotides: TGCGCCAGCCGAGCTGAGGGGGCCGGGGTCTATGAGCAGTTCTTC. Amino acids: CASRAEGAGVYEQFF.